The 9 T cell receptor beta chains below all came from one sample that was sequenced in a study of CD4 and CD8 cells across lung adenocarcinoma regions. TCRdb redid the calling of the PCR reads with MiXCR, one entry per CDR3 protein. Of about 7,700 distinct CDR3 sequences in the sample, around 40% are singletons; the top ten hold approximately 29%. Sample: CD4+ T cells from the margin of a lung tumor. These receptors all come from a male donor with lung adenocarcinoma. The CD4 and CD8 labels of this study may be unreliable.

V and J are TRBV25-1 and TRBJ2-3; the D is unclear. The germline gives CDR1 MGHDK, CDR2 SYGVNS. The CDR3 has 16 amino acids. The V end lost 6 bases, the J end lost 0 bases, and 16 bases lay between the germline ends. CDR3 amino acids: CASRGRVASSTDTQYF. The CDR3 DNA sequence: TGTGCCAGCAGGGGTCGCGTAGCCTCTAGCACAGATACGCAGTATTTT.

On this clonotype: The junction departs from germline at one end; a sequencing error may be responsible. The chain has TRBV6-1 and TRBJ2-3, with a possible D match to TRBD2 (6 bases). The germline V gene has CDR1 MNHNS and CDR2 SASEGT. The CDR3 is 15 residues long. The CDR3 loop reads CASNPSEGATNTQYF. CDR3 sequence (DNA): TGTGCCAGCAATCCATCGGAGGGAGCCACAAATACGCAGTACTTT.

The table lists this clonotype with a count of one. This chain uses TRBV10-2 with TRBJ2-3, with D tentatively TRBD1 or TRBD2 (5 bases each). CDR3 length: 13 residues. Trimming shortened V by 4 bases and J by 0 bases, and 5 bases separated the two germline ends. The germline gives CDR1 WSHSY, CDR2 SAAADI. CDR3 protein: CASSGDSTDTQYF. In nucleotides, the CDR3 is TGCGCCAGCAGTGGGGACAGCACAGATACGCAGTATTTT.

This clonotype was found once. CDR3 DNA: TGTGCCAGCAGTTACGCTATTCATATTAATGAGCAGTTCTTC. Protein: CASSYAIHINEQFF. The chain links TRBV6-2 or TRBV6-3 to TRBJ2-1; no firm D call. The V end lost 2 bases, the J end lost 7 bases, and 12 bases lay between the germline ends. The CDR3 covers 14 residues. CDR1 is MNHEY, CDR2 SVGEGT, per germline.

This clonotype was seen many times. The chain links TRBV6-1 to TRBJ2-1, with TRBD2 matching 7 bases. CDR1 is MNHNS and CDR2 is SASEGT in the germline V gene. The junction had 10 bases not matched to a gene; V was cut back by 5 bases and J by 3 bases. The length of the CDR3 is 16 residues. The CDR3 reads CASSPLGLEHYNEQFF. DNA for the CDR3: TGTGCCAGCAGTCCTCTCGGACTAGAGCACTACAATGAGCAGTTCTTC.

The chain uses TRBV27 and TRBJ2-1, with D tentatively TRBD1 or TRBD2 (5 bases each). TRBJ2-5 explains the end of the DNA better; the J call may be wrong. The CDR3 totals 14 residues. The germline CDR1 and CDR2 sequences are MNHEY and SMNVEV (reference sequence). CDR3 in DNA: TGTGCCAGCAGTCTCACCGGGACCGGGGAGACCCAGTACTTC. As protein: CASSLTGTGETQYF.

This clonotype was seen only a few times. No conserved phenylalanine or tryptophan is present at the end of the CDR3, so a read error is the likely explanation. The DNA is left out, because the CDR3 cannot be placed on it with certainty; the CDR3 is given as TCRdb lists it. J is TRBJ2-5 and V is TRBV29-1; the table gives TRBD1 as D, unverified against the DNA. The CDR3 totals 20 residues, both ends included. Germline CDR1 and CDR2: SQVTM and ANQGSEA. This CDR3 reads CSWEIQQPPGHGGAKLCTGH.

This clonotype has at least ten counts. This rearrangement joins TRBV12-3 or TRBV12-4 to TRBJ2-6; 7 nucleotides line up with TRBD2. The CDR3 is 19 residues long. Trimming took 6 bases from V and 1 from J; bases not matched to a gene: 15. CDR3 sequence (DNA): TGTGCCAGCAGCCGCCTAACGGGGGACTATGGATCTGGGGCCAACGTCCTGACTTTC. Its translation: CASSRLTGDYGSGANVLTF.

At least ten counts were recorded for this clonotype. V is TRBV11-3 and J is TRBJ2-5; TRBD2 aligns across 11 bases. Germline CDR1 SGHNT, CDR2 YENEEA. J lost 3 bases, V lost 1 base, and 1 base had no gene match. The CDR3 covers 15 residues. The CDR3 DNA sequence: TGTGCCAGCAGCTTAGGGGGACTAGCGGAAGAGACCCAGTACTTC. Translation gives CASSLGGLAEETQYF.